These 7 T cell receptor beta chains originate from one sample sequenced in a study of T cells after yellow fever vaccination. One entry per CDR3 protein results from TCRdb running MiXCR on the 5' RACE reads. The sample comprises about 150,000 distinct CDR3 sequences, under 8% of which are singletons, and under 0.7% rests with the top ten. The input for sequencing was CD4+ T cells sorted from PBMCs, taken 10 days after the yellow fever booster vaccination. These receptors were taken from a man aged 30-40 years who received the YFV17D yellow fever vaccine.

This clonotype has only a few counts. V and J are TRBV19 and TRBJ1-5, with D tentatively TRBD1 (6 bases). There are 14 residues in the CDR3. Germline V gene sequence: CDR1 LNHDA, CDR2 SQIVND (reference sequence). Trimming pared 3 bases from V and 5 bases from J, leaving 11 bases between. As DNA, the CDR3 is TGTGCCAGTAGTATGAAACAGGGATATCAGCCCCAGCATTTT. This encodes CASSMKQGYQPQHF.

This clonotype has at least ten counts. The V call is TRBV10-1, the J call TRBJ1-5; D perhaps matches TRBD1 (5 bases). This CDR3 is built from 14 residues. V lost 5 bases and J lost 3, with 11 bases in between. Germline values: CDR1 WNHNN, CDR2 SYGVQD (reference sequence). Here the CDR3 reads CASSQGGNNQPQHF. CDR3 bases: TGCGCCAGCAGTCAGGGAGGAAACAATCAGCCCCAGCATTTT.

Ten or more counts support this clonotype. The chain carries TRBV6-5 and TRBJ2-2, with D uncertain. CDR3 length: 15 amino acids. The V gene lost 2 bases and the J gene lost 6 bases, with 13 bases spanning the gap. Germline V gives CDR1 MNHEY, CDR2 SVGAGI. The CDR3 DNA reads as TGTGCCAGCAGTTACGAGCATGTTGGGGCCGGGGAGCTGTTTTTT. Translating it yields CASSYEHVGAGELFF.

This clonotype was picked up many times. This chain links TRBV7-2 with TRBJ2-3; TRBD1 matches 9 bases. This CDR3 spans 15 amino acids. The ends lost 3 bases at V and 1 base at J; junction bases unmatched: 2. Germline CDR1 and CDR2: SGHTA and FQGNSA. Written as DNA, the CDR3 is TGTGCCAGCAGCTTGGGGACAGGGCGCACAGATACGCAGTATTTT. Amino acids: CASSLGTGRTDTQYF.

This clonotype was seen at least ten times. The gene calls are TRBV5-4 and TRBJ2-5, with D tentatively TRBD2 (5 bases). Trimming shortened V by 5 bases and J by 3 bases, and 11 bases separated the two germline ends. This CDR3 is built from 13 residues. Germline V gene data show CDR1 as SGHNT and CDR2 as YYREEE (reference sequence). CDR3 DNA sequence: TGTGCCAGCAGGGAACCGGGAAAAGAGACCCAGTACTTC. Translating gives CASREPGKETQYF.

In its sample, this clonotype was seen many times. The chain has TRBV6-5 and TRBJ2-7; 10 nucleotides match TRBD1. V was pared by 2 bases and J by 4 bases, with 2 bases of the junction left unmatched. From germline, CDR1 is MNHEY and CDR2 SVGAGI. This CDR3 spans 14 amino acids. In DNA, the CDR3 is TGTGCCAGCAGTTACCGGGACAGGGGATACGAGCAGTACTTC. It codes for CASSYRDRGYEQYF.

This clonotype was observed many times. J is TRBJ2-2 and V is TRBV20-1; 7 bases are shared with TRBD1. The J segment lost 5 bases and the V segment lost 5 bases, leaving 8 bases of the junction unmatched. This CDR3 region has 14 residues. From germline, CDR1 is DFQATT and CDR2 SNEGSKA (reference sequence). The CDR3 DNA reads as TGCAGTGCTCTACGACAGGGATCAACCGGGGAGCTGTTTTTT. This translates into CSALRQGSTGELFF.